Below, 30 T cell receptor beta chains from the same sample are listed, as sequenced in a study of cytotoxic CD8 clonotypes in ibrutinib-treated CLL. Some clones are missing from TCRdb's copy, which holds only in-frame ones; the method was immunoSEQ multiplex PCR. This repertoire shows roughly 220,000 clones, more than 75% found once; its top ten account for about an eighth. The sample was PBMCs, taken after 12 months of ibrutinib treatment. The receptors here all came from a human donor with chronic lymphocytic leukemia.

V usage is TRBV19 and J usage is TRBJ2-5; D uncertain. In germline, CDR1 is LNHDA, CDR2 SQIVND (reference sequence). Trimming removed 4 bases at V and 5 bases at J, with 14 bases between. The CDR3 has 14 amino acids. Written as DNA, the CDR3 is TGTGCCAGTAGTAAGGTGGTAGCCGGTGAGACCCAGTACTTC. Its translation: CASSKVVAGETQYF.

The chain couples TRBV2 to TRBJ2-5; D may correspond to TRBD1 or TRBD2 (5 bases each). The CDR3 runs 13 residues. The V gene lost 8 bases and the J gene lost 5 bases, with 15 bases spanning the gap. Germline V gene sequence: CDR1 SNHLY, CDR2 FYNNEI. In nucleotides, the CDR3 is TGTGCCAGCCGGTGGGACGCGAAGGAGACCCAGTACTTC. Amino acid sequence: CASRWDAKETQYF.

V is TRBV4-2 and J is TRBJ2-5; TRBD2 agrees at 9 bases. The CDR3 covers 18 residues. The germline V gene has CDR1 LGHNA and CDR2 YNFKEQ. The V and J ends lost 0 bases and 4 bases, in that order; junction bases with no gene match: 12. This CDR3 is CASSQEGDSGGGPETQYF. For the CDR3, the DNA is TGTGCCAGCAGCCAAGAAGGGGATAGCGGGGGAGGCCCAGAGACCCAGTACTTC.

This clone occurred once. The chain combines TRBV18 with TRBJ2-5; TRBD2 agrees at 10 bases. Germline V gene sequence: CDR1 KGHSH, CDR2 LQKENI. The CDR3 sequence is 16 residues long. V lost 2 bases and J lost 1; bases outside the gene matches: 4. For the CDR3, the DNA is TGTGCCAGCTCACCATTTGGGACTAGCGCCCAAGAGACCCAGTACTTC. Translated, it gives CASSPFGTSAQETQYF.

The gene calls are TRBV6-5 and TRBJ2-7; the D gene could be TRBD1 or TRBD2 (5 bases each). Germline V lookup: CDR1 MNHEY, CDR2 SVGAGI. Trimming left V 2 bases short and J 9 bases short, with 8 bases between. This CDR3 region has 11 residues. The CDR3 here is CASSYGGGQYF. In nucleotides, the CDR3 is TGTGCCAGCAGTTACGGGGGTGGGCAGTACTTC.

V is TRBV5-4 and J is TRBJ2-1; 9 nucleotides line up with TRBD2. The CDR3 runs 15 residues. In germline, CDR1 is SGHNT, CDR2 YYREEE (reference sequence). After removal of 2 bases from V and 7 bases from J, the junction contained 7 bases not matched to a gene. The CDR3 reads CASSLYSGSRNEQFF. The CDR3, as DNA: TGTGCCAGCAGCTTATATAGCGGGAGCAGGAATGAGCAGTTCTTC.

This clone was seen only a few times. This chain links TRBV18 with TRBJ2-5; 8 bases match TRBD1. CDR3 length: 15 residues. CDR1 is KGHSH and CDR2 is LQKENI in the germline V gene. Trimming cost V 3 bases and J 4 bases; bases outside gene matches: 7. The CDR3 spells CASSPRQGSRETQYF. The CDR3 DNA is TGTGCCAGCTCACCTCGACAGGGGAGCAGAGAGACCCAGTACTTC. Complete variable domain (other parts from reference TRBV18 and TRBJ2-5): NAGVMQNPRHLVRRRGQEARLRCSPMKGHSHVYWYRQLPEEGLKFMVYLQKENIIDESGMPKERFSAEFPKEGPSILRIQQVVRGDSAAYFCASSPRQGSRETQYFGPGTRLLVL.

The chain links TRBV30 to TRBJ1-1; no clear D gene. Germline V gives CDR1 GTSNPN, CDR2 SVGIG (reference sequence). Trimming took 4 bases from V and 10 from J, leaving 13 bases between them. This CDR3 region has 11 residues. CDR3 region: CAWIGRAGAFF. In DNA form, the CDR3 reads TGTGCCTGGATAGGGCGGGCGGGAGCTTTCTTT.

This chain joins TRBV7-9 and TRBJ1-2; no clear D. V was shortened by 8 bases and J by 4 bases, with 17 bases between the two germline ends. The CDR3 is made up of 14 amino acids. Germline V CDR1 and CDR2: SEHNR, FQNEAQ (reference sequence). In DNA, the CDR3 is TGTGCCAGCCCTCTGGGCGATCCAACCTATGGCTACACCTTC. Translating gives CASPLGDPTYGYTF.

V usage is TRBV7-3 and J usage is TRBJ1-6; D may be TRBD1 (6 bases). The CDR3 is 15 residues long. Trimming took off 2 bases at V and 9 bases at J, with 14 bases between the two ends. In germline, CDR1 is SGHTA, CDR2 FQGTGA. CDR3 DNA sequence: TGTGCCAGCAGCTTAGACAGGCCGCCGGGTTCACCCCTCCACTTT. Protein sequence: CASSLDRPPGSPLHF.

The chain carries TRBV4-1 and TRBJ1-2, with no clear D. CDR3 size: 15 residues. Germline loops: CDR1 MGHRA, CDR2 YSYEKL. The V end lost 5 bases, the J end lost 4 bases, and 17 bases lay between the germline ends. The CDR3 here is CASSEENRKTYGYTF. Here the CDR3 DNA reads TGCGCCAGCAGCGAGGAGAACCGAAAGACCTATGGCTACACCTTC.

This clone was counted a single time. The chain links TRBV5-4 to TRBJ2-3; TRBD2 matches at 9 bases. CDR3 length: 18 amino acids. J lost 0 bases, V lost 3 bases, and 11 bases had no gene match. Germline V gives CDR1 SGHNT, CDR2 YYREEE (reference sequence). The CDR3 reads CASSSPGLAPLSTDTQYF. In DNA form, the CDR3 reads TGTGCCAGCAGCTCTCCGGGACTAGCCCCCCTGAGCACAGATACGCAGTATTTT.

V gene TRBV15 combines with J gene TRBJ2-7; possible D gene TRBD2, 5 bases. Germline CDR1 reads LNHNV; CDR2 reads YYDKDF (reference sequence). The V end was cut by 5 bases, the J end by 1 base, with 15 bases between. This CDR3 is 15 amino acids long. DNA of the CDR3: TGTGCCACCAGCGAGCCCCACAAGCGGTCCTACGAGCAGTACTTC. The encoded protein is CATSEPHKRSYEQYF. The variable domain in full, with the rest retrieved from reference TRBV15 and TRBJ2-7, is DAMVIQNPRYQVTQFGKPVTLSCSQTLNHNVMYWYQQKSSQAPKLLFHYYDKDFNNEADTPDNFQSRRPNTSFCFLDIRSPGLGDTAMYLCATSEPHKRSYEQYFGPGTRLTVT.

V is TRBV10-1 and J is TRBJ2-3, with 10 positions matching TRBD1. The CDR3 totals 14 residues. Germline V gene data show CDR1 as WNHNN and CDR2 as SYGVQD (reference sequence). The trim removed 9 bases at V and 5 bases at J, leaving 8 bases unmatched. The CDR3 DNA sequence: TGCGCCAGTTCGCGACAGGGGGCTGTAGATACGCAGTATTTT. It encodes CASSRQGAVDTQYF.

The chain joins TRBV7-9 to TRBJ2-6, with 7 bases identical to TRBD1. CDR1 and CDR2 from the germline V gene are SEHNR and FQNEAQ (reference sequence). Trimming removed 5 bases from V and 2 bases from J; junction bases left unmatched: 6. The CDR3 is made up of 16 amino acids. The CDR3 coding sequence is TGTGCCAGCAGCAAGGGACAGCCCACTGGGGCCAACGTCCTGACTTTC. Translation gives CASSKGQPTGANVLTF.

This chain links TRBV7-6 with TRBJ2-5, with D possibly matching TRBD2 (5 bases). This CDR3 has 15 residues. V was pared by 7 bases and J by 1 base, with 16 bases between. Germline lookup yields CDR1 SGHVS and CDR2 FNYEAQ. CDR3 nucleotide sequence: TGTGCCAGCAAGGCGGGCGCAAGAGCCCAAGAGACCCAGTACTTC. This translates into CASKAGARAQETQYF. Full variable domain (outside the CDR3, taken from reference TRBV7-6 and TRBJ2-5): GAGVSQSPRYKVTKRGQDVALRCDPISGHVSLYWYRQALGQGPEFLTYFNYEAQQDKSGLPNDRFSAERPEGSISTLTIQRTEQRDSAMYRCASKAGARAQETQYFGPGTRLLVL.

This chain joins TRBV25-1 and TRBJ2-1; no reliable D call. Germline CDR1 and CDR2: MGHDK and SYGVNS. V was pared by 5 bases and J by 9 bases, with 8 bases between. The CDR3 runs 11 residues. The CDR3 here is CASSPWFEQFF. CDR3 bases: TGTGCCAGCAGTCCCTGGTTTGAGCAGTTCTTC.

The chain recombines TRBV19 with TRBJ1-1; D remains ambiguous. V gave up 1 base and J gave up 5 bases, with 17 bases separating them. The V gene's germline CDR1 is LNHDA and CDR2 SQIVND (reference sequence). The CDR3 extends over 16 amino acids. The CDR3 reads CASSIGHEKPRTEAFF. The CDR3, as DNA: TGTGCCAGTAGTATAGGCCATGAGAAACCACGGACTGAAGCTTTCTTT. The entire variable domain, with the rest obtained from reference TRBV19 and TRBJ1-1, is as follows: DGGITQSPKYLFRKEGQNVTLSCEQNLNHDAMYWYRQDPGQGLRLIYYSQIVNDFQKGDIAEGYSVSREKKESFPLTVTSAQKNPTAFYLCASSIGHEKPRTEAFFGQGTRLTVV.

As DNA, the CDR3 is TGCGCCAGCAGCTACCGGGACAATTACGAGCAGTACTTC. It translates to CASSYRDNYEQYF. The rearrangement joins TRBV10-2 to TRBJ2-7; tentatively, D is TRBD1 (6 bases). The CDR3 is 13 amino acids. Trimming pared 6 bases from V and 4 bases from J, leaving 13 bases between. Germline CDR1 and CDR2: WSHSY and SAAADI.

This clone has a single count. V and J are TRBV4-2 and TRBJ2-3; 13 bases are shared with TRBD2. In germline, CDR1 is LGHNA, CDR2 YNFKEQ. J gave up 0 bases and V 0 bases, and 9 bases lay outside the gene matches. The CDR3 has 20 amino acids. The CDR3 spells CASSQDGRLAGGVSTDTQYF. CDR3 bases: TGTGCCAGCAGCCAAGATGGGCGACTAGCGGGGGGAGTGAGCACAGATACGCAGTATTTT.

This CDR3 is CASSEGFALSLQSSYEQYF. DNA for the CDR3: TGTGCCAGCAGTGAAGGGTTCGCGTTAAGCCTTCAGAGCTCCTACGAGCAGTACTTC. The chain has TRBV6-1 and TRBJ2-7; the D is unclear. Trimming stripped 1 base from V and 0 bases from J, with 22 bases between. The CDR3 consists of 19 residues. Per the germline V gene, CDR1 is MNHNS and CDR2 is SASEGT.

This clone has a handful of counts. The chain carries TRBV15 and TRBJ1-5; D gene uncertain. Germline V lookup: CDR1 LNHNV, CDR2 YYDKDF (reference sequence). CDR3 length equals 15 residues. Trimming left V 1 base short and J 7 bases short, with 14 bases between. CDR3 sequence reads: CATSRARATGQPQHF. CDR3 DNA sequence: TGTGCCACCAGCAGAGCCCGGGCGACGGGACAGCCCCAGCATTTT.

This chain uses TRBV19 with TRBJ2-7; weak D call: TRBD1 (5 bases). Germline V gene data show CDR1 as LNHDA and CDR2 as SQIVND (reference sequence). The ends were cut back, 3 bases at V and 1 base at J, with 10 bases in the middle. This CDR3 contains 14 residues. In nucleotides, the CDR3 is TGTGCCAGTAGTATTGGCCCAGGGTCCTACGAGCAGTACTTC. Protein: CASSIGPGSYEQYF. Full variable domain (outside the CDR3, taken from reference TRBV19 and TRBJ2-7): DGGITQSPKYLFRKEGQNVTLSCEQNLNHDAMYWYRQDPGQGLRLIYYSQIVNDFQKGDIAEGYSVSREKKESFPLTVTSAQKNPTAFYLCASSIGPGSYEQYFGPGTRLTVT.

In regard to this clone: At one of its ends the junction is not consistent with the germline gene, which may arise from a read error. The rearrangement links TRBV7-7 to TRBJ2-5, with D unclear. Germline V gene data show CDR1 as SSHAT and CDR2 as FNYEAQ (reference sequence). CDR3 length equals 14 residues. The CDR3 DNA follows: TGTGCTAGCAGCTCCCAAGGGCCTAGGGAGACCCAGTACTTC. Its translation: CASSSQGPRETQYF.

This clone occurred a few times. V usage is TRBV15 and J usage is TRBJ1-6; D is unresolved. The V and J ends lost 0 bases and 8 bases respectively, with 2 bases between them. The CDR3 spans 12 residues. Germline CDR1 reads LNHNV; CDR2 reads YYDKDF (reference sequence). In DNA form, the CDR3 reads TGTGCCACCAGCAGAGATTATTCACCCCTCCACTTT. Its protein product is CATSRDYSPLHF. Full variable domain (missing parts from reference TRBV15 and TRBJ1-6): DAMVIQNPRYQVTQFGKPVTLSCSQTLNHNVMYWYQQKSSQAPKLLFHYYDKDFNNEADTPDNFQSRRPNTSFCFLDIRSPGLGDTAMYLCATSRDYSPLHFGNGTRLTVT.

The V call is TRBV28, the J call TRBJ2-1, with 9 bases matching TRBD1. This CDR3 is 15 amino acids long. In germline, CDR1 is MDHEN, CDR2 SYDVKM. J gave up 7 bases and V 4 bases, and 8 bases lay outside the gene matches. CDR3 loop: CASSSPPGQGNEQFF. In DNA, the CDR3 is TGTGCCAGCAGTTCGCCCCCGGGACAGGGTAATGAGCAGTTCTTC. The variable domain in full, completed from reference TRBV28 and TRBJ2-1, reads DVKVTQSSRYLVKRTGEKVFLECVQDMDHENMFWYRQDPGLGLRLIYFSYDVKMKEKGDIPEGYSVSREKKERFSLILESASTNQTSMYLCASSSPPGQGNEQFFGPGTRLTVL.

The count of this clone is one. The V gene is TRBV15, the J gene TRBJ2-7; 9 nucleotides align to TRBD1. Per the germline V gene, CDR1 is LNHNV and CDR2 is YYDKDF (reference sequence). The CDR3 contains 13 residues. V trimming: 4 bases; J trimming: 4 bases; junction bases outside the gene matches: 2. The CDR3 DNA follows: TGTGCCACCAGCAACAGGGGGCTTTACGAGCAGTACTTC. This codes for CATSNRGLYEQYF.

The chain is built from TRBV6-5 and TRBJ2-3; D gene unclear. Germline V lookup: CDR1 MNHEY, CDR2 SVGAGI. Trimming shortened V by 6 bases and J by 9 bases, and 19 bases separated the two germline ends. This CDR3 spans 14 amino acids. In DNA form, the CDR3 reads TGTGCCAGCAGCCGCTATAAGGACGTCCCCACGCAGTATTTT. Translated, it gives CASSRYKDVPTQYF.

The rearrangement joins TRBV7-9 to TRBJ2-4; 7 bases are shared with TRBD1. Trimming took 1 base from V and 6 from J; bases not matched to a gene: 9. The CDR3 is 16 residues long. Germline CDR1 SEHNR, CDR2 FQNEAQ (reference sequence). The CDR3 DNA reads TGTGCCAGCAGCTTAGGATCGACAGGGTTTAGAAACATTCAGTACTTC. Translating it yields CASSLGSTGFRNIQYF.

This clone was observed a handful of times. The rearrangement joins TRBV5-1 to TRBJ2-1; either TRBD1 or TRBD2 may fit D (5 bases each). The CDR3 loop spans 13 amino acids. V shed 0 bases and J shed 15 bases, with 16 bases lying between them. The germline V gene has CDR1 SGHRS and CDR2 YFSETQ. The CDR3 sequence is CASSLAQDGGWFF. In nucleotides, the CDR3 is TGCGCCAGCAGCTTGGCCCAAGATGGGGGTTGGTTCTTC.